Presented here are 19 T cell receptor beta chains from one specimen sequenced in a study of human T cells and chemical hapten exposure. Time point given: patch test 1, 2 weeks after DPC sensitization. Treatment indicated: therapeutic diphenylcyclopropenone sensitization with weekly scalp DPC. TCRdb passed the RACE reads through MiXCR, listing each CDR3 protein once. The data contain under 450,000 distinct CDR3 sequences, around 5% of them seen just once; the ten biggest clones take up over 2%. The starting material was whole blood, obtained in connection with sensitization to the hapten diphenylcyclopropenone (DPC). Every receptor here comes from a woman aged 45-59 years with alopecia areata. Some clones in this sample may be carry-over from other donors' samples.

This clonotype was counted only a few times. The rearrangement links TRBV28 to TRBJ1-2; 10 nucleotides line up with TRBD1. The length of the CDR3 is 15 residues. CDR1 MDHEN and CDR2 SYDVKM come from the germline V gene. The V and J ends lost 5 bases and 7 bases, in that order; junction bases with no gene match: 10. The DNA for the CDR3 is TGTGCCAGCAGTCTGCCACGACAGGGGGCCTTTGGCTACACCTTC. Protein: CASSLPRQGAFGYTF.

The table lists this clonotype with a few counts. The chain is built from TRBV4-3 and TRBJ2-7; D unresolved. V shed 1 base and J shed 7 bases, with 5 bases lying between them. CDR3 length: 11 residues. Germline V gives CDR1 LGHNA, CDR2 YSLEER. CDR3 sequence: CASSQVREQYF. As DNA, the CDR3 is TGCGCCAGCAGCCAAGTCCGGGAGCAGTACTTC.

This clonotype appeared many times. The J gene is TRBJ1-3, the V gene TRBV10-3, with D tentatively TRBD1 (5 bases). The CDR3 has 16 residues. CDR1 and CDR2 from the germline V gene are ENHRY and SYGVKD. V gave up 10 bases and J gave up 0 bases, with 19 bases separating them. CDR3 sequence (DNA): TGTGCCACCTCCGGGGGGACGACGTACTCTGGAAACACCATATATTTT. Translated: CATSGGTTYSGNTIYF.

This clonotype was detected many times. This chain connects TRBV20-1 to TRBJ2-1, with D tentatively TRBD2 (6 bases). There are 14 residues in the CDR3. Germline CDR1 and CDR2: DFQATT and SNEGSKA (reference sequence). Trimming cost V 2 bases and J 5 bases, with 13 bases left between them. The CDR3 nucleotides read TGCAGTGCTAGATCCCGACTAGTAGACAATGAGCAGTTCTTC. Residues: CSARSRLVDNEQFF.

This clonotype has a count of ten or more. V and J are TRBV24-1 and TRBJ2-2, with D perhaps TRBD1 (5 bases). This CDR3 region has 14 residues. Trimming took off 5 bases at V and 4 bases at J, with 10 bases between the two ends. Germline V lookup: CDR1 KGHDR, CDR2 SFDVKD. The CDR3: CATSALDSTGELFF. The CDR3, as DNA: TGTGCCACCAGTGCCCTAGACAGCACCGGGGAGCTGTTTTTT.

This clonotype showed up just a few times. The chain recombines TRBV24-1 with TRBJ2-2; D is unresolved. Germline V CDR1 and CDR2: KGHDR, SFDVKD. This CDR3 comprises 16 residues. V was cut by 3 bases and J by 0 bases, with 10 bases left in between. CDR3 residues: CATSDNQDANTGELFF. The DNA of the CDR3 is TGTGCCACCAGTGATAACCAGGACGCGAACACCGGGGAGCTGTTTTTT.

This clonotype was recorded a few times. The V and J genes are TRBV20-1 and TRBJ2-1, with unresolved D. Germline CDR1 reads DFQATT; CDR2 reads SNEGSKA (reference sequence). The CDR3 runs 15 residues. Trimming removed 3 bases at V and 4 bases at J, with 16 bases between. CDR3: CSARSTGPRYNEQFF. The CDR3 DNA sequence: TGCAGTGCTAGGTCCACCGGGCCCAGATACAATGAGCAGTTCTTC.

In its sample, this clonotype was seen many times. The chain carries TRBV29-1 and TRBJ1-2, with a tentative D call TRBD1 (5 bases). The V end lost 8 bases, the J end lost 4 bases, and 11 bases lay between the germline ends. Germline CDR1 reads SQVTM; CDR2 reads ANQGSEA. This CDR3 region has 11 residues. CDR3 residues: CSTGTSYGYTF. The CDR3 DNA sequence: TGCAGCACGGGGACCAGCTATGGCTACACCTTC.

The chain couples TRBV14 to TRBJ1-1, with D tentatively TRBD1 (6 bases). The ends were cut back, 3 bases at V and 6 bases at J, with 11 bases in the middle. The CDR3 has 13 residues. Germline V gene data show CDR1 as SGHDN and CDR2 as FVKESK. In DNA, the CDR3 is TGTGCCAGCAGCCATTGGGGGCCTCCTGAAGCTTTCTTT. It translates to CASSHWGPPEAFF.

This clonotype has just a few counts. In DNA form, the CDR3 reads TGTGCCAGCAGCTCGCCCCTAGCGGGATCCTACAATGAGCAGTTCTTC. Translation gives CASSSPLAGSYNEQFF. This chain joins TRBV11-2 and TRBJ2-1, with TRBD2 matching over 9 bases. Germline CDR1 and CDR2: SGHAT and FQNNGV. Trimming at V came to 4 bases and at J to 1 base, leaving 5 bases not matched to a gene. The length of the CDR3 is 16 residues.

This chain joins TRBV27 and TRBJ1-2; D gene ambiguous. CDR1 MNHEY and CDR2 SMNVEV come from the germline V gene (reference sequence). Between the trimmed V and J ends, which lost 0 bases and 2 bases, there was a span of 10 bases. This CDR3 comprises 15 residues. The CDR3 region is CASSLSLAGNYGYTF. CDR3 nucleotides: TGTGCCAGCAGTTTATCGTTAGCGGGGAACTATGGCTACACCTTC.

This clonotype came up many times. This rearrangement joins TRBV2 to TRBJ1-5; D is undetermined. The CDR3 is made up of 13 amino acids. CDR1 and CDR2 from the germline V gene are SNHLY and FYNNEI. V was cut by 7 bases and J by 2 bases, with 9 bases left in between. The CDR3 reads CASKLERNQPQHF. The CDR3 nucleotides read TGTGCCAGCAAGTTGGAGCGCAATCAGCCCCAGCATTTT.

The table lists this clonotype with many counts. V and J are TRBV7-8 and TRBJ2-1; 7 positions agree with TRBD2. The J segment lost 7 bases and the V segment lost 5 bases, leaving 17 bases of the junction unmatched. CDR3 length: 17 residues. Germline assignment: CDR1 SGHVS and CDR2 FQNEAQ. CDR3 DNA: TGTGCCAGCAGCCCCGGAGCGGGATGGGGATCCCGTAATGAGCAGTTCTTC. This codes for CASSPGAGWGSRNEQFF.

This clonotype came up many times. The V gene is TRBV3-1, the J gene TRBJ2-1; 13 bases line up with TRBD2. Trimming took 2 bases from V and 6 from J; bases not matched to a gene: 7. The V gene's germline CDR1 is LGHDT and CDR2 YNNKEL (reference sequence). This CDR3 has 17 residues. The CDR3 sequence: CASSQPGLAGDINEQFF. CDR3 DNA: TGTGCCAGCAGCCAACCCGGACTAGCGGGAGATATCAATGAGCAGTTCTTC.

V is TRBV20-1 and J is TRBJ2-3; D call uncertain. The CDR3 covers 12 residues. V shed 8 bases and J shed 6 bases, with 15 bases lying between them. Germline lookup yields CDR1 DFQATT and CDR2 SNEGSKA (reference sequence). The CDR3 bases are TGCAGTACAGAGTCCCATTTGGATACGCAGTATTTT. Residues: CSTESHLDTQYF.

At least ten counts were recorded for this clonotype. The gene calls are TRBV10-3 and TRBJ2-5, with D unresolved. CDR1 ENHRY and CDR2 SYGVKD come from the germline V gene. V gave up 0 bases and J gave up 2 bases, with 4 bases separating them. The CDR3 length is 13 residues. The CDR3 spells CAISESVQETQYF. Here the CDR3 DNA reads TGTGCCATCAGTGAGTCCGTACAAGAGACCCAGTACTTC.

This clonotype has ten or more counts. The V and J genes are TRBV7-9 and TRBJ2-5; D is uncertain. The V end lost 5 bases, the J end lost 7 bases, and 20 bases lay between the germline ends. CDR3 length: 15 residues. Germline values: CDR1 SEHNR, CDR2 FQNEAQ (reference sequence). This CDR3 is CASSLQLVEPGTQYF. As DNA, the CDR3 is TGTGCCAGCAGCCTCCAGCTTGTCGAGCCGGGGACCCAGTACTTC.

This clonotype was found many times. The CDR3 spells CASSQADSWGTEAFF. For the CDR3, the DNA is TGTGCCAGCAGCCAAGCTGACAGTTGGGGAACTGAAGCTTTCTTT. This rearrangement joins TRBV4-2 to TRBJ1-1; the D gene is possibly TRBD1 (5 bases). Germline CDR1 and CDR2: LGHNA and YNFKEQ. V lost 1 base, J lost 5 bases, and 14 bases lay in between. The CDR3 extends over 15 amino acids.

This clonotype was counted ten times or more. V and J are TRBV28 and TRBJ1-4; possible D gene TRBD1, 5 bases. The CDR3 loop spans 13 amino acids. Trimming removed 6 bases from V and 4 bases from J, with 9 bases in between. Germline assignment: CDR1 MDHEN and CDR2 SYDVKM. CDR3 sequence: CASSRDVNEKLFF. The CDR3 bases are TGTGCCAGCAGCCGGGACGTTAATGAAAAACTGTTTTTT.